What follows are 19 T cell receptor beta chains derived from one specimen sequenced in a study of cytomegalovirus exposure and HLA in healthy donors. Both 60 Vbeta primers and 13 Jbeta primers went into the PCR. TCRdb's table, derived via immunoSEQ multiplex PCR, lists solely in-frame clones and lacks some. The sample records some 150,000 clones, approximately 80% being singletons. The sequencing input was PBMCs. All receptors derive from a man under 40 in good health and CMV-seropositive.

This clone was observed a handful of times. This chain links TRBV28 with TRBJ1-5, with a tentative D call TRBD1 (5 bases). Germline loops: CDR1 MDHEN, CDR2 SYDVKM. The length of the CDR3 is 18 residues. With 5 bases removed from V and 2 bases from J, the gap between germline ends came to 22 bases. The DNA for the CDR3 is TGTGCCAGCAGTACCTTCCAGGCGGGGACTTGGGGCAATCAGCCCCAGCATTTT. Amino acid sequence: CASSTFQAGTWGNQPQHF.

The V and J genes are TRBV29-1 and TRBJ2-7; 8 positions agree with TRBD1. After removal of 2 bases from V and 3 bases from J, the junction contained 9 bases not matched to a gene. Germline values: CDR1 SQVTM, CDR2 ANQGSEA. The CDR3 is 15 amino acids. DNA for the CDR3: TGCAGCGTTGAATTCGGGGGCAGGGGGCACTACGAGCAGTACTTC. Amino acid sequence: CSVEFGGRGHYEQYF.

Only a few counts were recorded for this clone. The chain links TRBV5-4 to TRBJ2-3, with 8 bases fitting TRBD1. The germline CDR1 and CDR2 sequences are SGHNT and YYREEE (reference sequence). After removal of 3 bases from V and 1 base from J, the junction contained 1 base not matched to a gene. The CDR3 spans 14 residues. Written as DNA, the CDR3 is TGTGCCAGCAGCTGGGGACAGGGCACAGATACGCAGTATTTT. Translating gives CASSWGQGTDTQYF.

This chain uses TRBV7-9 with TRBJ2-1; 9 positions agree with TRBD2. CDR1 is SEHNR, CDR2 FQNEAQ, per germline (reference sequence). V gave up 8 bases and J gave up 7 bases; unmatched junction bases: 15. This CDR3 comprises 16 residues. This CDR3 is CASVPRTLAGRNEQFF. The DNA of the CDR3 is TGTGCCAGCGTCCCCCGGACCCTAGCGGGGAGGAATGAGCAGTTCTTC.

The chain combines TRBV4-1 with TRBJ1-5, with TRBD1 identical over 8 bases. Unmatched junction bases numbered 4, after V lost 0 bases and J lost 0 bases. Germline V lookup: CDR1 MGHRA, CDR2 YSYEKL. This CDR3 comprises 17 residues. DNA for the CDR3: TGCGCCAGCAGCCAAGATGGGACAGGAGATAGCAATCAGCCCCAGCATTTT. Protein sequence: CASSQDGTGDSNQPQHF.

CDR3 in amino acids: CSVTGGKLNTDTQYF. The CDR3 region has the DNA TGCAGCGTGACAGGGGGCAAGTTGAACACAGATACGCAGTATTTT. This chain connects TRBV29-1 to TRBJ2-3, with TRBD1 identical over 10 bases. Germline loops: CDR1 SQVTM, CDR2 ANQGSEA. The CDR3 covers 15 residues. J lost 2 bases, V lost 6 bases, and 8 bases had no gene match.

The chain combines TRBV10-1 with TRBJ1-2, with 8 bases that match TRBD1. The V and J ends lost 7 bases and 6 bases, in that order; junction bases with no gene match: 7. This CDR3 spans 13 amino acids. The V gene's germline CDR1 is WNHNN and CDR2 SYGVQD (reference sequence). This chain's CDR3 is CASTPDRENGYTF. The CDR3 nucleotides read TGCGCCAGCACCCCGGACAGGGAAAATGGCTACACCTTC.

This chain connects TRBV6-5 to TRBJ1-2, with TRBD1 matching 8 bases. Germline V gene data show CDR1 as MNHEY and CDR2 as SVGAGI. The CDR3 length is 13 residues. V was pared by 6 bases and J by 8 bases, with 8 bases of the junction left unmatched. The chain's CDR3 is CASRQGTGWGYTF. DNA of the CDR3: TGTGCCAGCAGACAAGGGACAGGTTGGGGCTACACCTTC.

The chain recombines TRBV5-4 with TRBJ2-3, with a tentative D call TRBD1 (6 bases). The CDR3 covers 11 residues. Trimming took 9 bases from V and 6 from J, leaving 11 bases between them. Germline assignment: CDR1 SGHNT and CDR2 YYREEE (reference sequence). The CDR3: CATERGDTQYF. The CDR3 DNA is TGTGCCACCGAGAGGGGGGATACGCAGTATTTT.

CDR3 DNA sequence: TGTGCCAGCACCTTACGGACCGGGGAGCTGTTTTTT. The encoded protein is CASTLRTGELFF. V is TRBV6-5 and J is TRBJ2-2; D is undetermined. V was clipped by 7 bases and J by 5 bases, with 8 bases between them. Germline V gene data show CDR1 as MNHEY and CDR2 as SVGAGI. CDR3 length equals 12 residues.

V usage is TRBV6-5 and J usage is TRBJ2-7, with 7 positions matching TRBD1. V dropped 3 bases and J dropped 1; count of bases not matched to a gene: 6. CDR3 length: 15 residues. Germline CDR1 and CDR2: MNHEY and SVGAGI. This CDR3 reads CASSYSTGTSYEQYF. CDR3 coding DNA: TGTGCCAGCAGTTATTCGACAGGGACATCCTACGAGCAGTACTTC.

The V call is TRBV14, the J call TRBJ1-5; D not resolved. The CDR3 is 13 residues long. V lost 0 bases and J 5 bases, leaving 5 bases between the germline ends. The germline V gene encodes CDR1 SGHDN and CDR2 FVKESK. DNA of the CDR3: TGTGCCAGCAGCCAAGATCGCGATCAGCCCCAGCATTTT. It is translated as CASSQDRDQPQHF.

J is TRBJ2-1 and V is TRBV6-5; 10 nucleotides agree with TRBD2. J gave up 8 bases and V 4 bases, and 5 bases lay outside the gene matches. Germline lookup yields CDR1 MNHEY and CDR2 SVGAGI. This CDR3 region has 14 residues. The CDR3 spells CASSLAGGIYEQFF. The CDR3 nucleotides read TGTGCCAGCAGTTTAGCGGGGGGTATCTATGAGCAGTTCTTC.

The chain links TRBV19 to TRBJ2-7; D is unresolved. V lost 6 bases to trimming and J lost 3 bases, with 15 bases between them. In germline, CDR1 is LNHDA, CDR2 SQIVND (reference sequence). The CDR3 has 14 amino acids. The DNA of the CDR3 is TGTGCCAGTAGCCTTTCCCCCAGTTACTACGAGCAGTACTTC. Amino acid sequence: CASSLSPSYYEQYF. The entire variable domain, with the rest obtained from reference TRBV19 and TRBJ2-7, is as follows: DGGITQSPKYLFRKEGQNVTLSCEQNLNHDAMYWYRQDPGQGLRLIYYSQIVNDFQKGDIAEGYSVSREKKESFPLTVTSAQKNPTAFYLCASSLSPSYYEQYFGPGTRLTVT.

DNA for the CDR3: TGTGCCAGCAGCTCATTGACCGGGATGAACACTGAAGCTTTCTTT. Protein product: CASSSLTGMNTEAFF. The gene calls are TRBV5-5 and TRBJ1-1; no firm D call. CDR1 and CDR2 (germline): SGHKS, YYEKEE (reference sequence). CDR3 length: 15 residues. V lost 3 bases and J 0 bases, leaving 12 bases between the germline ends. Complete variable domain (other parts from reference TRBV5-5 and TRBJ1-1): DAGVTQSPTHLIKTRGQQVTLRCSPISGHKSVSWYQQVLGQGPQFIFQYYEKEERGRGNFPDRFSARQFPNYSSELNVNALLLGDSALYLCASSSLTGMNTEAFFGQGTRLTVV.

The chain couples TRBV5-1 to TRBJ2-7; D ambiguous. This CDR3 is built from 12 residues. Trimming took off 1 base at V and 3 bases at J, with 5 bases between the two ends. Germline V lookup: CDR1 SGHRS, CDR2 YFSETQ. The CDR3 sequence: CASSLSSYEQYF. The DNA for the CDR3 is TGCGCCAGCAGCTTGTCCAGCTACGAGCAGTACTTC.

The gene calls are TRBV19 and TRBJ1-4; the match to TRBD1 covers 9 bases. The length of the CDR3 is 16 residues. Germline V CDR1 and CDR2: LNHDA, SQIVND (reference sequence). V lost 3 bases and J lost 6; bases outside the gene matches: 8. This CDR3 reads CASSMLGDRGDEKLFF. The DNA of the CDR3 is TGTGCCAGTAGTATGCTCGGCGACAGGGGGGATGAAAAACTGTTTTTT.

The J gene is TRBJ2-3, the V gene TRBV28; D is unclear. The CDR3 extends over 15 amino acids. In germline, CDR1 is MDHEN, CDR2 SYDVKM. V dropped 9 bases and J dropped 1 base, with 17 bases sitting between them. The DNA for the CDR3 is TGTGCCAGTGGATCGAACCCGGCGGGCACAGATACGCAGTATTTT. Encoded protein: CASGSNPAGTDTQYF.

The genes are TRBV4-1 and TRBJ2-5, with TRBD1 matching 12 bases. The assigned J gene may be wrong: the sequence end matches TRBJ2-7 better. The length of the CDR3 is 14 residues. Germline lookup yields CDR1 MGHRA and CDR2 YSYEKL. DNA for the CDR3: TGCGCCAGCAGCCAACCGGGACAGGGGGCCGAGCAGTACTTC. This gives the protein CASSQPGQGAEQYF.